This T cell receptor beta chain was identified in a study of T cell responses to AZD1222 COVID-19 vaccine (dated by TCRdb to 2020 to 2023). Regarding the research as a whole: AZD1222 recipients given second doses at about 4 weeks or at about 12 weeks were pooled, since spike-specific TCR depth and breadth were not found to differ between the two schedules. TCR sequencing was performed for roughly 250 trial participants, of whom some 200 were given two doses of AZD1222 and 26 were given two doses of MenACWY control vaccine. Trial participants were enrolled by age into subgroups of 18-55, 56-69 and 70-plus years, and approximately 150, 30 and 60 TCR-sequenced participants, respectively, were included in these subgroups.

The CDR3 regions of human TCRbeta chains were analyzed by immunosequencing. The study's processing was this. Repertoire TCRs were checked for matches against a reference library of SARS-CoV-2-specific TCRs that had been generated using the MIRA antigen-specificity platform. Breadth was defined as the fraction of unique TCRs that were SARS-CoV-2-associated, and depth was defined as the fraction of total T cells that were SARS-CoV-2-associated. Using the MIRA data, every spike-specific TCR was mapped to the spike region that the TCR reacted to and assigned to either a CD4 or a CD8 class. Log10-transformed breadth and depth values were compared by one-way ANOVA with Sidak's multiple comparisons tests. TCRdb obtained this table from immuneACCESS and retained in-frame rearrangements with V and J assigned. These tables miss some clones; where compared with another copy, unresolved V genes account for less than half of the shortfall, and the remainder is unexplained. V, J and clone size were drawn from that table, and D and trimming were deduced from the DNA. The sample yields about 110,000 clones; approximately 86% were counted once. Of the sample, about 5% falls within the top ten clones.

V is clipped by 5 bases and J by 5 bases, and the sequence between their germline boundaries is 13 bases long. CDR1 is given as SGDLS and CDR2 as YYNGEE, both from the germline V gene. The CDR3 sequence holds 13 residues, the cysteine and phenylalanine included. The entry retains the CDR3 DNA only, 39 bases that are in frame from base 1. Study-wide conclusions, independent of this receptor: Most participants were white British and females outnumbered males, and the authors suggested that clonal diversity may have been underestimated. After two AZD1222 doses, both the breadth and the depth of spike-specific TCRs were significantly higher than at day 0 and than in MenACWY recipients. Vaccine-associated CD4 TCRs spanned the whole spike protein, with dominant responses in regions 160-218 and 743-854. In the small 56-69-year group, the increase in depth fell short of significance, most likely because of low power. Because no day 14 peak-response samples were available, the repertoires could be characterized only after the peak T cell response. Nearly half of unique spike-specific TCRs reportedly recognized epitopes outside regions mutated in the B.1.351 and B.1.1.7 variants. Only five or six AZD1222 recipients were SARS-CoV-2 seropositive at baseline, limiting conclusions about previously exposed vaccinees.

A word on this clone: Its antigen has not been determined. Base qualities were left out, and no much larger clone turns up one base away.

The time point label for this specimen denotes: baseline before first vaccination. Vaccinee samples were obtained from the UK trials COV001 and COV002, which included a single-blind randomized controlled phase 2/3 trial of AZD1222 (ChAdOx1 nCoV-19) in healthy adults. Trial participant PBMC samples were collected at day 0 and day 28 after the second dose for TCRbeta chain sequencing. This specimen consisted of peripheral blood, obtained on day 0 of AZD1222 vaccination. The sequence derives from an adult in good health. The V and J segments used are TRBV9 and TRBJ1-2; a tentative D match to TRBD1 spans 5 bases. The base sequence is TGTGCCAGCAGTGGGGGAGACAGATATGGCTACACCTTC. The encoded protein is CASSGGDRYGYTF. The variable domain in full, with residues beyond the CDR3 obtained from the reference TRBV9 and TRBJ1-2 genes, is DSGVTQTPKHLITATGQRVTLRCSPRSGDLSVYWYQQSLDQGLQFLIQYYNGEERAKGNILERFSAQQFPDLHSELNLSSLELGDSALYFCASSGGDRYGYTFGSGTRLTVV.